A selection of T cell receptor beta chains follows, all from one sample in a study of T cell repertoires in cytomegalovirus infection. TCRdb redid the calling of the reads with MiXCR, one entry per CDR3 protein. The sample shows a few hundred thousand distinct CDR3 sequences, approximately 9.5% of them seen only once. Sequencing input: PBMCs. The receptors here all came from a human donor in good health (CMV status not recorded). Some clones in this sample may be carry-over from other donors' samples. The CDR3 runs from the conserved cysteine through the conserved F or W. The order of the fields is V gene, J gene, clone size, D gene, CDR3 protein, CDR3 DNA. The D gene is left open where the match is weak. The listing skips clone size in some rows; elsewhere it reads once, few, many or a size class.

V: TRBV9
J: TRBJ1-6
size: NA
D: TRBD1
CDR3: CASSGGQGRNSPLHF
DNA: TGTGCCAGCAGCGGAGGACAGGGTAGGAATTCACCCCTCCACTTT

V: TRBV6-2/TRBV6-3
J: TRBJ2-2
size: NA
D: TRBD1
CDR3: CASSPWTGVTGELFF
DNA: TGTGCCAGCAGCCCATGGACAGGGGTGACCGGGGAGCTGTTTTTT

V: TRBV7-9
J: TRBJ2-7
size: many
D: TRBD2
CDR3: CASSLAGTTYSYEQYF
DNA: TGTGCCAGCAGCTTAGCCGGGACTACCTACTCCTACGAGCAGTACTTC

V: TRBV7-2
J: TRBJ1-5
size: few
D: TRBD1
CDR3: CASSLARDRVVNQPQHF
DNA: TGTGCCAGCAGCTTAGCGCGGGACAGGGTGGTAAATCAGCCCCAGCATTTT

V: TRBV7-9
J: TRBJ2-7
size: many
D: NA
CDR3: CASSARDEQYF
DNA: TGTGCCAGCAGCGCTCGGGACGAGCAGTACTTC

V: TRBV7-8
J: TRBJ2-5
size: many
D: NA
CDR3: CASSLAPWAGRLQETQYF
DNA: TGTGCCAGCAGCTTAGCACCATGGGCGGGGAGATTACAAGAGACCCAGTACTTC

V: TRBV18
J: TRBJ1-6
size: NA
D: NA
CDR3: CASSPDKRYNSPLHF
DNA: TGTGCCAGCTCACCCGACAAAAGGTACAATTCACCCCTCCACTTT

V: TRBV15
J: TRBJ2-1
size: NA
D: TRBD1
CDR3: CATTGQGLNEQFF
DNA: TGTGCCACGACGGGACAGGGGTTGAATGAGCAGTTCTTC

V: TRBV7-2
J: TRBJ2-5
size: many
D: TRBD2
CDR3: CASSIRAGTQETQYF
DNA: TGTGCCAGCAGCATACGAGCGGGGACTCAAGAGACCCAGTACTTC

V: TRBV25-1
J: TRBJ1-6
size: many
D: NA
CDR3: CASSGGGWGSPLHF
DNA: TGTGCCAGCAGTGGAGGAGGGTGGGGTTCACCCCTCCACTTT

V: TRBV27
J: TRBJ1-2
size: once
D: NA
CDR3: CASRPSFTGQNYGYTF
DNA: TGTGCCAGCAGACCATCATTCACTGGACAGAATTATGGCTACACCTTC

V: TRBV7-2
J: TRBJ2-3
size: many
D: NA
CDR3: CASSLRGAHTDTQYF
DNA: TGTGCCAGCAGCTTACGCGGGGCTCACACAGATACGCAGTATTTT

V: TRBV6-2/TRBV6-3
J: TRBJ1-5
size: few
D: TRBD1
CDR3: CASSYGTEDQPQHF
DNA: TGTGCCAGCAGTTACGGGACAGAGGATCAGCCCCAGCATTTT

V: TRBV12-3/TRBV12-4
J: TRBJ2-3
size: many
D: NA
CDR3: CASSLAWARDDTQYF
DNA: TGTGCCAGCAGTTTAGCGTGGGCCAGGGATGATACGCAGTATTTT